This T cell receptor beta chain was recovered during a study of radiation and T cells in renal cell carcinoma. Profiled with immunoSEQ multiplex PCR; TCRdb holds only in-frame clones, not every one. Of 120,000 to 150,000 clones listed, approximately 86% are singletons. This sample's time point: blood 4 weeks post-SBRT, at nephrectomy. The treatment here: 15 Gy SBRT to primary tumor, nephrectomy 4 weeks later. Per the germline V gene, CDR1 is MDHEN and CDR2 is SYDVKM. Trimming took 5 bases from V and 2 from J, leaving 10 bases between them. CDR3 length: 14 amino acids. The source of this sequence is a woman aged 50 to 60 with renal cell carcinoma. This material consisted of blood, taken from a patient whose treatment included radiotherapy and nephrectomy. V gene TRBV28 combines with J gene TRBJ1-5; D gene unclear. CDR3 protein: CASSPRLGNQPQHF. The CDR3 DNA reads TGTGCCAGCAGTCCCCGACTGGGCAATCAGCCCCAGCATTTT.